Listed below are T cell receptor beta chains from one sample, sequenced in a study of cytomegalovirus exposure and HLA in healthy donors. Using immunoSEQ multiplex PCR, the repertoire was profiled, and TCRdb retains in-frame clones only, with some absent. The data show 100,000 to 150,000 clones, around 75% seen once. The sample was PBMCs. All receptors come from a woman aged 50 to 65 in good health and CMV-seronegative. Each CDR3 is given with its conserved first and last residue. A D gene is named only where the DNA matches it firmly. Some rows have no size entry. The others give once, few or many, or a class for an expanded clone.

v_gene	d_gene	j_gene	abundance	CDR3nt	CDR3aa
TRBV27	TRBD1	TRBJ1-5	NA	TGTGCCAGCAGACCCGGGACAGGGGGCAAGGGTCAGCCCCAGCATTTT	CASRPGTGGKGQPQHF
TRBV6-5	TRBD2	TRBJ2-3	NA	TGTGCCAGCAGTTACTCGGCGGGAGTTGGGACAGATACGCAGTATTTT	CASSYSAGVGTDTQYF
TRBV27	TRBD1	TRBJ2-7	NA	TGTGCCAGCAGTTTAGCGGGACAGGGCCCGTACGAGCAGTACTTC	CASSLAGQGPYEQYF
TRBV14	NA	TRBJ2-3	NA	TGTGCCAGCAGCCAAGATCTTTACCTACCAGGAGATACGCAGTATTTT	CASSQDLYLPGDTQYF
TRBV7-2	TRBD1	TRBJ2-7	NA	TGTGCCAGCAGCTTAGGGGGGACAGTGCCCTACGAGCAGTACTTC	CASSLGGTVPYEQYF
TRBV7-9	TRBD1	TRBJ2-2	NA	TGTGCCAGCAGCCGTGGACAGGAGAACACCGGGGAGCTGTTTTTT	CASSRGQENTGELFF
TRBV7-7	NA	TRBJ2-2	NA	TGTGCCAGCAGCCCTACAGGGACCGGGGAGCTGTTTTTT	CASSPTGTGELFF
TRBV6-1	NA	TRBJ2-5	NA	TGTGCCAGCAGTGCAGGTACAGAGACCCAGTACTTC	CASSAGTETQYF
TRBV7-4	NA	TRBJ2-3	NA	TGTGCCAGCAGCTTTCCCTGGACAGCGGAACCGGGAACAGATACGCAGTATTTT	CASSFPWTAEPGTDTQYF
TRBV28	NA	TRBJ2-2	few	TGTGCCAGCAGGGATCAACAGGGTAGGAACACCGGGGAGCTGTTTTTT	CASRDQQGRNTGELFF
TRBV28	TRBD2	TRBJ2-1	NA	TGTGCCAGCAGACTCATAGGAGCGGGAGGTAGAGAGCAGTTCTTC	CASRLIGAGGREQFF
TRBV7-6	TRBD2	TRBJ2-1	NA	TGTGCCAGCAGCCTCATCGGACTAGACTACAATGAGCAGTTCTTC	CASSLIGLDYNEQFF
TRBV7-3	NA	TRBJ2-7	NA	TGTGCCAGCAGCGTCGACGGGACTGGTCTCTACGAGCAGTACTTC	CASSVDGTGLYEQYF
TRBV5-6	NA	TRBJ1-5	few	TGTGCCAGCAGCCAAGCTAAAGACAGCTATAGCAATCAGCCCCAGCATTTT	CASSQAKDSYSNQPQHF
TRBV7-9	NA	TRBJ1-1	NA	TGTGCCAGCAGCGCCCTACGGGGCACTGAAGCTTTCTTT	CASSALRGTEAFF
TRBV27	NA	TRBJ1-3	NA	TGTGCCAGCAGTTTAGCCGGTCCGGGAAACACCATATATTTT	CASSLAGPGNTIYF
TRBV6-5	NA	TRBJ2-5	NA	TGTGCCAGCAGTTACGGGTACGAAGCGGAGACCCAGTACTTC	CASSYGYEAETQYF
TRBV7-2	NA	TRBJ1-4	NA	TGTGCCAGCAGCTTAGACCGGGGAAGGGAAAAACTGTTTTTT	CASSLDRGREKLFF
TRBV7-9	TRBD1	TRBJ2-6	once	TGTGCCAGCAGCTTCCGGGACAGCGAGTCTGGGGCCAACGTCCTGACTTTC	CASSFRDSESGANVLTF
TRBV4-3	TRBD1	TRBJ1-2	NA	TGCGCCAGCAGCCAGAGACAGGGTCTCGGCTATGGCTACACCTTC	CASSQRQGLGYGYTF
TRBV10-3	NA	TRBJ1-5	few	TGTGCCATCAGGTGGGGAGAAAATCAGCCCCAGCATTTT	CAIRWGENQPQHF
TRBV6-6	NA	TRBJ2-5	NA	TGTGCCAGCAAGAAGGGCGGGGAACAAGAGACCCAGTACTTC	CASKKGGEQETQYF
TRBV28	TRBD1	TRBJ2-1	few	TGTGCCAGCAGCGCGACAGGGGGGCTATACAATGAGCAGTTCTTC	CASSATGGLYNEQFF
TRBV7-6	NA	TRBJ2-7	NA	TGTGCCAGCAGCTCCAGTGCGGGCGAGCAGTACTTC	CASSSSAGEQYF
TRBV4-3	TRBD1	TRBJ1-4	NA	TGCGCCAGCAGCCAAGATCGGGCAGGGGGCACGGCGGAGGGTGAAAAACTGTTTTTT	CASSQDRAGGTAEGEKLFF
TRBV29-1	TRBD2	TRBJ2-2	NA	TGCAGCGTTGGAGTGGGGGGGGTCGCCGGGGAGCTGTTTTTT	CSVGVGGVAGELFF
TRBV6-1	NA	TRBJ1-1	NA	TGTGCCAGCAGTTTATCTACAGGGAGGGTTGGAGCTTTCTTT	CASSLSTGRVGAFF
TRBV6-5	NA	TRBJ2-7	NA	TGTGCCAGCAGTTACTCTACAGGGAGCTCCTACGAGCAGTACTTC	CASSYSTGSSYEQYF
TRBV29-1	TRBD1	TRBJ1-2	few	TGCAGCGTTGAGGGACAGGGCACGGATGGCTACACCTTC	CSVEGQGTDGYTF
TRBV7-2	NA	TRBJ2-3	NA	TGTGCCAGCAGCCTTGGCCCCACAGATACGCAGTATTTT	CASSLGPTDTQYF
TRBV30	TRBD1	TRBJ2-5	NA	TGTGCCTGGGGGGGACAGGGGGTAAGGGAGACCCAGTACTTC	CAWGGQGVRETQYF
TRBV9	NA	TRBJ2-1	NA	TGTGCCAGCAACACGGGGGACTTATACAATGAGCAGTTCTTC	CASNTGDLYNEQFF
TRBV19	NA	TRBJ1-5	few	TGTGCCAGTAGTAGGGCAGGGCTAAGGCAGCCCCAGCATTTT	CASSRAGLRQPQHF
TRBV19	TRBD2	TRBJ2-5	NA	TGTGCCAGTAGTATATTAGCGGGAGGGCAAGAGACCCAGTACTTC	CASSILAGGQETQYF
TRBV7-9	TRBD2	TRBJ2-7	NA	TGTTCCAGCAGCCCTGCTACTAGCGTGGCCTACGAGCAGTACTTC	CSSSPATSVAYEQYF
TRBV9	NA	TRBJ2-7	NA	TGTGCCAGCAGCGGAAGCCACGGGGGCGAGCAGTACTTC	CASSGSHGGEQYF
TRBV5-4	TRBD2	TRBJ2-2	NA	TGTGCCAGCAGCCCGGGGACTAGCGGGACAAACACCGGGGAGCTGTTTTTT	CASSPGTSGTNTGELFF
TRBV7-2	NA	TRBJ2-3	NA	TGTGCCAGCAGCTTATTGCGGGATTTGCTAGATACGCAGTATTTT	CASSLLRDLLDTQYF
TRBV28	NA	TRBJ2-7	NA	TGTGCCAGCAGTACCCCCGGGACTTTTACCACCTACGAGCAGTACTTC	CASSTPGTFTTYEQYF
TRBV5-1	TRBD1	TRBJ2-7	NA	TGCGCCAGCAGCTTGGGACAGGGGGCATACGAGCAGTACTTC	CASSLGQGAYEQYF
TRBV11-1	TRBD2	TRBJ2-3	NA	TGTGCCAGCAGCTCTAGACTAGCGGGTACCGGAGATACGCAGTATTTT	CASSSRLAGTGDTQYF
TRBV9	TRBD1	TRBJ2-7	NA	TGTGCCAGCAGCGCCGGAGTGGGGACAGGGGGACACGAGCAGTACTTC	CASSAGVGTGGHEQYF
TRBV7-6	TRBD2	TRBJ2-1	NA	TGTGCCAGCAGCTTTCCCTCCGGGACTAGCGGGTCGAGCTCCTACAATGAGCAGTTCTTC	CASSFPSGTSGSSSYNEQFF
TRBV7-9	NA	TRBJ1-5	few	TGTTCCAGCAGCTTAGCCCAGGGAGGCCAGCCCCAGCATTTT	CSSSLAQGGQPQHF
TRBV19	NA	TRBJ2-7	NA	TGTGCCAGTAGTGCCAACAGGGACGAGCAGTACTTC	CASSANRDEQYF
TRBV27	TRBD2	TRBJ2-1	NA	TGTGCCAGCAGTTTATCGACTAGCGGGCTCTTTTACAATGAGCAGTTCTTC	CASSLSTSGLFYNEQFF
TRBV27	NA	TRBJ2-7	NA	TGTGCCAGCAGACAGGGAGGGAGCTCCTACGAGCAGTACTTC	CASRQGGSSYEQYF
TRBV7-3	TRBD2	TRBJ2-3	few	TGTGCCAGCAGCCCCCTAGCGGGTGGGGATACGCAGTATTTT	CASSPLAGGDTQYF